These 4 T cell receptor beta chains were all obtained from the same sample, sequenced in a study of T cell changes during pregnancy in multiple sclerosis. This table comes from immunoSEQ multiplex PCR, and its TCRdb copy is limited to in-frame clones, with some not included. This table holds around 8,400 clones, about 89% found once. Specimen: CD8+ T cells from peripheral blood mononuclear cells, collected in the first trimester of pregnancy. The receptors were sampled from a female donor in good health, enrolled as a control in a pregnancy study.

CDR3 loop: CASGLIQAGDIYGYTF. CDR3 nucleotides: TGTGCTAGTGGTTTGATTCAGGCAGGGGATATCTATGGCTACACCTTC. The V call is TRBV12-5, the J call TRBJ1-2; D is possibly TRBD1 (6 bases). The V end was cut by 2 bases, the J end by 4 bases, with 17 bases between. CDR1 and CDR2 (germline): LGHNT, FRNRAP. The CDR3 is made up of 16 amino acids.

The V and J genes are TRBV5-3 and TRBJ1-4; D is perhaps TRBD1 (6 bases). TRBV5-3 is assigned to the ORF class and has an uncertain function. V lost 4 bases to trimming and J lost 4 bases, with 14 bases between them. The CDR3 contains 15 residues. The CDR3 reads CARSHTGQINEKLFF. CDR3 nucleotides: TGTGCCAGAAGCCATACCGGACAGATTAATGAAAAACTGTTTTTT.

This chain joins TRBV7-2 and TRBJ2-7, with 9 nucleotides matching TRBD2. This CDR3 has 16 residues. V dropped 5 bases and J dropped 0; count of bases not matched to a gene: 8. The germline CDR1 and CDR2 sequences are SGHTA and FQGNSA. The CDR3 is CASSDGGSGSSYEQYF. The CDR3 DNA is TGTGCCAGCAGCGACGGGGGTAGCGGGAGCTCCTACGAGCAGTACTTC.

The chain is built from TRBV19 and TRBJ1-4; D unresolved. CDR1 LNHDA and CDR2 SQIVND come from the germline V gene (reference sequence). The CDR3 covers 16 residues. Trimming left V 0 bases short and J 0 bases short, with 8 bases between. The CDR3 DNA reads TGTGCCAGTAGTATAGATCGACAAACAACTAATGAAAAACTGTTTTTT. It encodes CASSIDRQTTNEKLFF.